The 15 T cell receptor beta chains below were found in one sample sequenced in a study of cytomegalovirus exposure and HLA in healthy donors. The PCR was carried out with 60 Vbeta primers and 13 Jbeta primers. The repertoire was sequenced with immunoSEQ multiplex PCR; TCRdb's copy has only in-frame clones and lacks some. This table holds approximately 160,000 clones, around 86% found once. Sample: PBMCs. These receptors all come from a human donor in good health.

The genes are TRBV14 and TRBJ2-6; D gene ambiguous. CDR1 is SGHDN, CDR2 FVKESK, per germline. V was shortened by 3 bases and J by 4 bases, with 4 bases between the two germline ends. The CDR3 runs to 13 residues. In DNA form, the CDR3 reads TGTGCCAGCAGCCACTCCGGGGCCAACGTCCTGACTTTC. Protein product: CASSHSGANVLTF.

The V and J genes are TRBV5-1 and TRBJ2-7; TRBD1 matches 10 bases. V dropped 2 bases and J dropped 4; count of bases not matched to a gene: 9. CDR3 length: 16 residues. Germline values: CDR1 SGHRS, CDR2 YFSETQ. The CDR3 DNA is TGCGCCAGCAGCTTACAGACAGGGGGCCAGATTTACGAGCAGTACTTC. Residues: CASSLQTGGQIYEQYF.

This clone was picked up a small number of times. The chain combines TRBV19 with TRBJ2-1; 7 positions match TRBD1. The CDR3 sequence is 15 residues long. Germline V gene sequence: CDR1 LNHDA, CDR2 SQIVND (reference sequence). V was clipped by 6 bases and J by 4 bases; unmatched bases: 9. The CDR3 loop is CASSLSGTAYNEQFF. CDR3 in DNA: TGTGCCAGTAGCCTTTCCGGGACAGCTTACAATGAGCAGTTCTTC. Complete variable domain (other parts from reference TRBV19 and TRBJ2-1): DGGITQSPKYLFRKEGQNVTLSCEQNLNHDAMYWYRQDPGQGLRLIYYSQIVNDFQKGDIAEGYSVSREKKESFPLTVTSAQKNPTAFYLCASSLSGTAYNEQFFGPGTRLTVL.

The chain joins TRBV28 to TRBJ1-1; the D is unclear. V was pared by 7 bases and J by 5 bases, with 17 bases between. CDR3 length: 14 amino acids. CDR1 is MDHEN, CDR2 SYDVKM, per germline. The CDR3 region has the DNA TGTGCCAGCATTCGCGAGGAGGGAAAGACTGAAGCTTTCTTT. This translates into CASIREEGKTEAFF.

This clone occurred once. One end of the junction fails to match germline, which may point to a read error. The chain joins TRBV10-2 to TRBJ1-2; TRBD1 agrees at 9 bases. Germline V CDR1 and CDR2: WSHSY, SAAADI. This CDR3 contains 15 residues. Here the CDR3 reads CASSESSGQGSLTNF. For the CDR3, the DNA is TGCGCCAGCAGTGAGTCCTCGGGACAGGGTTCTCTTACCAACTTC.

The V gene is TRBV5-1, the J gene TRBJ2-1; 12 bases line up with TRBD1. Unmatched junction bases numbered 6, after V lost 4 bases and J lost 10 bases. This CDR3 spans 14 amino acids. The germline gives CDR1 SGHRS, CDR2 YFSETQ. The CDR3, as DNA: TGCGCCAGCAGCCAGGGACAGGGGGCGGACGAGCAGTTCTTC. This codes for CASSQGQGADEQFF. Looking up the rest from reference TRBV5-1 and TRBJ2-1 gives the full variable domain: KAGVTQTPRYLIKTRGQQVTLSCSPISGHRSVSWYQQTPGQGLQFLFEYFSETQRNKGNFPGRFSGRQFSNSRSEMNVSTLELGDSALYLCASSQGQGADEQFFGPGTRLTVL.

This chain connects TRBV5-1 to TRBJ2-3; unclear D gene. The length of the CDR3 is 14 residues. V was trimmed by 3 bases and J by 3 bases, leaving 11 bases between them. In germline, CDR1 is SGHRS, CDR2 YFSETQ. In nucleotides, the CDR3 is TGCGCCAGCAGCTCCTTCCCCTTGACAGATACGCAGTATTTT. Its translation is CASSSFPLTDTQYF.

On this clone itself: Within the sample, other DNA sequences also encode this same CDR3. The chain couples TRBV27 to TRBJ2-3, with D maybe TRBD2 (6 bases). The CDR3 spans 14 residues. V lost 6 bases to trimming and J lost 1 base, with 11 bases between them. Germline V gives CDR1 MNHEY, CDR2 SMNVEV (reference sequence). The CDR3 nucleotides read TGTGCCAGCAGCCCGCCGGGGGGCACAGATACGCAGTATTTT. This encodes CASSPPGGTDTQYF.

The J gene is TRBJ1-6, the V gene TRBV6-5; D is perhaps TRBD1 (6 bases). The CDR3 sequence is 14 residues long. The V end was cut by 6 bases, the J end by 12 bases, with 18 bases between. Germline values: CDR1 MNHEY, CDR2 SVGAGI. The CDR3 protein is CASSPTGGYQPLHF. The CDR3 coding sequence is TGTGCCAGCAGCCCGACAGGCGGTTATCAACCCCTCCACTTT.

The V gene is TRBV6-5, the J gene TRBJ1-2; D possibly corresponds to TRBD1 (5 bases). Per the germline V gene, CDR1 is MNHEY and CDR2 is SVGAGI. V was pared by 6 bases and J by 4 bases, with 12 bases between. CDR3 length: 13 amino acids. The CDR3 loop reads CASSPRARYGYTF. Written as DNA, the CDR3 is TGTGCCAGCAGCCCCAGGGCGCGCTATGGCTACACCTTC.

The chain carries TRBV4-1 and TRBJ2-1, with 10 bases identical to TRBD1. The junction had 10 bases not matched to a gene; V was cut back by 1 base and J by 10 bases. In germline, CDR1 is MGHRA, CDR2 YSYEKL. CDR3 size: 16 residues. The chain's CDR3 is CASSQVRDRGYREQFF. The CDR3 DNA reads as TGCGCCAGCAGCCAAGTTCGGGACAGGGGATACAGGGAGCAGTTCTTC.

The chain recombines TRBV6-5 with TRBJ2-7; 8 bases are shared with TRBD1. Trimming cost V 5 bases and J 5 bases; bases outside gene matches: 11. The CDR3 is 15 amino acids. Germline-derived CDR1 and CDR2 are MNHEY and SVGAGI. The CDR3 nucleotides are TGTGCCAGCAGTCGGGACAGGAGGCTAAGAAACGAGCAGTACTTC. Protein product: CASSRDRRLRNEQYF.

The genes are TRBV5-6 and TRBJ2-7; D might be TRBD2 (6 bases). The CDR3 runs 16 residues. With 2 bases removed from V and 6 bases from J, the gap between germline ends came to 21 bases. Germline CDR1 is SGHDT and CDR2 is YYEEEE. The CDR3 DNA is TGTGCCAGCAGCTTCATCCCCGGGACTGGACAAGGCGAGCAGTACTTC. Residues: CASSFIPGTGQGEQYF.

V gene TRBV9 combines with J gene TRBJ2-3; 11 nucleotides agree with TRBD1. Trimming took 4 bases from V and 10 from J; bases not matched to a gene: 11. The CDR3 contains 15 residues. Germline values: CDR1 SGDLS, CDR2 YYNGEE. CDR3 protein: CASSPGQGVGLAQYF. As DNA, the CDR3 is TGTGCCAGCAGCCCGGGACAGGGGGTGGGTCTGGCGCAGTATTTT.

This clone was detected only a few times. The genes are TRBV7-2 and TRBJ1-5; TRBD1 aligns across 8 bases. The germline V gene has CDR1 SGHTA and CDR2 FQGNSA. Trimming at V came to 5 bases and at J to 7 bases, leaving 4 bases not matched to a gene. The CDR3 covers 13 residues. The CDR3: CASSMTGDQPQHF. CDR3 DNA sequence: TGTGCCAGCAGCATGACAGGGGACCAGCCCCAGCATTTT.